The next 7 T cell receptor beta chains were all read from a single sample in a study of blood T cells in healthy people across ages. Primers used in a second PCR of about 6 to 12 cycles were a sample-barcoded 5' primer and a J-beta primer mix. TCRdb processed the 5' RACE reads anew with MiXCR; each CDR3 protein has one entry. The sample holds over 600,000 distinct CDR3 sequences, about 43% seen once. The sequencing sample was made of blood. These receptors came from a man aged 80 or over in good health.

The chain has TRBV27 and TRBJ2-1; 7 bases map to TRBD2. This CDR3 contains 15 residues. Germline lookup yields CDR1 MNHEY and CDR2 SMNVEV (reference sequence). V lost 4 bases to trimming and J lost 7 bases; unmatched junction nucleotides: 10. The CDR3 sequence is CASSSRALAANEQFF. Written as DNA, the CDR3 is TGTGCCAGCAGTTCTCGGGCCCTAGCGGCAAATGAGCAGTTCTTC.

Points on this clonotype: Possible read error: a much larger clone is one base away. The chain combines TRBV4-2 with TRBJ2-1, with 10 bases aligning to TRBD2. Germline V gives CDR1 LGHNA, CDR2 YNFKEQ. This CDR3 contains 17 residues. The CDR3 here is CARSQDMPSGSIYEQFF. CDR3 nucleotides: TGTGCCAGGAGCCAAGATATGCCTAGCGGGAGTATCTATGAGCAGTTCTTC.

This clonotype was seen a few times. The chain carries TRBV3-1 and TRBJ2-3; 7 bases are shared with TRBD1. Germline loops: CDR1 LGHDT, CDR2 YNNKEL (reference sequence). This CDR3 comprises 14 residues. The V and J ends lost 6 bases and 0 bases, in that order; junction bases with no gene match: 3. CDR3 nucleotides: TGTGCCAGCAGGCAGACAGGGAGCACAGATACGCAGTATTTT. Amino acids: CASRQTGSTDTQYF.

This clonotype was counted many times. The chain combines TRBV3-1 with TRBJ1-4; tentative D call: TRBD1 (5 bases). This CDR3 contains 15 residues. Germline CDR1 LGHDT, CDR2 YNNKEL (reference sequence). V was cut by 1 base and J by 0 bases, with 6 bases left in between. CDR3 region: CASSQVQATNEKLFF. CDR3 nucleotides: TGTGCCAGCAGCCAAGTACAGGCAACTAATGAAAAACTGTTTTTT. Combining the CDR3 with reference TRBV3-1 and TRBJ1-4 gives the whole variable domain DTAVSQTPKYLVTQMGNDKSIKCEQNLGHDTMYWYKQDSKKFLKIMFSYNNKELIINETVPNRFSPKSPDKAHLNLHINSLELGDSAVYFCASSQVQATNEKLFFGSGTQLSVL.

This clonotype was detected a few times. The chain links TRBV12-3 or TRBV12-4 to TRBJ1-5; D perhaps matches TRBD1 (5 bases). Trimming left V 2 bases short and J 3 bases short, with 8 bases between. The CDR3 is made up of 14 amino acids. CDR3 in amino acids: CASSLSGSNQPQHF. In nucleotides, the CDR3 is TGTGCCAGCAGTTTATCAGGGTCCAATCAGCCCCAGCATTTT.

Worth noting for this clonotype: Its ends do not fully match the called genes, so a read error is possible. The gene calls are TRBV6-2 or TRBV6-3 and TRBJ2-7; TRBD1 agrees at 9 bases. CDR3 length: 15 residues. Per germline, CDR1 MNHEY and CDR2 SVGEGT. CDR3 loop: CASNYETGGPYEQYF. In DNA, the CDR3 is TGTGCCAGCAATTACGAGACAGGGGGTCCCTACGAGCAGTACTTC.

The chain has TRBV7-2 and TRBJ2-5; perhaps TRBD2 as D (6 bases). Trimming removed 4 bases at V and 4 bases at J, with 13 bases between. The CDR3 has 14 residues. From germline, CDR1 is SGHTA and CDR2 FQGNSA. The CDR3 protein is CASSSSGSLETQYF. CDR3 bases: TGTGCCAGCAGCTCGTCCGGGAGCCTAGAGACCCAGTACTTC.